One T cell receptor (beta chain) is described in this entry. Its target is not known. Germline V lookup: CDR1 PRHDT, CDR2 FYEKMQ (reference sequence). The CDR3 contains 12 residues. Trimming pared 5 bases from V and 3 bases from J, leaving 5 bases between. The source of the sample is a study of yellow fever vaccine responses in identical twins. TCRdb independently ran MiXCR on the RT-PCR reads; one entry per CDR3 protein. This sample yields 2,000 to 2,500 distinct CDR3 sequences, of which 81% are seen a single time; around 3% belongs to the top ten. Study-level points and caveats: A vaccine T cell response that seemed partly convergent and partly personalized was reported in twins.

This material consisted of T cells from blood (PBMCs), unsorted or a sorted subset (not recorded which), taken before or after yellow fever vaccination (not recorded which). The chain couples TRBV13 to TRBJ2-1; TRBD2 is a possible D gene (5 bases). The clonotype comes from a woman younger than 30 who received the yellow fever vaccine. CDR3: CASSRDYNEQFF. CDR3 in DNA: TGTGCCAGCAGCCGGGACTACAATGAGCAGTTCTTC.